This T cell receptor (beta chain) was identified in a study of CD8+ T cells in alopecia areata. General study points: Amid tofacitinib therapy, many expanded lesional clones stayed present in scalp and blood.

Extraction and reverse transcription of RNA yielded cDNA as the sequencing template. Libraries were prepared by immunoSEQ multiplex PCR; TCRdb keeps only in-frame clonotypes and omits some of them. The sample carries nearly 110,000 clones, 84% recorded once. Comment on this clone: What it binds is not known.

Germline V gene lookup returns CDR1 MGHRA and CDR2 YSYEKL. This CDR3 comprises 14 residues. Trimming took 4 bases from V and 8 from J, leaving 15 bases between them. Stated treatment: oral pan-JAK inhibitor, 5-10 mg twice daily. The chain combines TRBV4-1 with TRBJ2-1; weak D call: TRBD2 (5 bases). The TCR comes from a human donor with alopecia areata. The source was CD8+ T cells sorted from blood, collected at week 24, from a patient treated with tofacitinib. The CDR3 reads CASSPRVRGDEQFF. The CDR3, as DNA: TGCGCCAGCAGCCCGAGGGTGCGAGGCGATGAGCAGTTCTTC.